This T cell receptor (beta chain) was obtained from a study of TIL therapy for anti-PD-1-resistant metastatic lung cancer. Across the whole study: Patients had a median age of 54 years (range about 35-85). Most patients had lung adenocarcinoma. Tumors carried a median roughly 1.6 non-synonymous mutations per megabase.

Whole-study findings and limits: The baseline peripheral repertoire was partially replaced by infused TIL clonotypes that later decayed.

As to this clone: As yet, its antigen is unknown.

Germline V gene data show CDR1 as SNHLY and CDR2 as FYNNEI. CDR3 length equals 15 residues. J lost 5 bases, V lost 4 bases, and 7 bases had no gene match. Time point defined: pre-treatment sample, taken before nivolumab and TIL therapy. Sequencing used immunoSEQ v3. Sequencing was performed with immunoSEQ multiplex PCR; in TCRdb, only in-frame clones are kept and a portion is missing. The sample holds about 19,000 clones, roughly 85% seen once. The sequenced sample was blood, obtained at baseline. The clonotype was recovered from a person aged 25-80 years with non-small cell lung cancer. The rearrangement uses TRBV2 and TRBJ2-3; 9 nucleotides align to TRBD2. The CDR3 nucleotides read TGTGCCAGCAGTGTAAGTGGTAGCGGGGGAGATACGCAGTATTTT. Residues: CASSVSGSGGDTQYF.